The TCR beta chain described here comes from a study of radiation and T cells in renal cell carcinoma. Findings of the study overall: From baseline, blood top tumor clonotypes peaked at 2 weeks post-radiation. No pretreatment tumor biopsies were available for baseline clonotypes.

Time point indicated: blood 2 weeks post-SBRT. Noted treatment: 15 Gy SBRT to primary tumor, nephrectomy 4 weeks later. Radiation-treated patients gave blood at baseline, week 2 and week 4. This renal cell carcinoma was of the clear cell type. Trimming took 9 bases from V and 0 from J, leaving 15 bases between them. The CDR3 totals 14 residues. Germline assignment: CDR1 SNHLY and CDR2 FYNNEI. About this clone: Its specificity is not known.

Measured with immunoSEQ multiplex PCR; TCRdb has only the in-frame clones, and not every one. The sample has roughly 80,000 clones; approximately 86% are singletons. The chain links TRBV2 to TRBJ2-7, with D possibly being TRBD2 (7 bases). The clonotype originates from a woman in her fifties or sixties with renal cell carcinoma. Sequencing was performed on blood, taken from a patient whose treatment included radiotherapy and nephrectomy. The CDR3 sequence is CARRGEGDSYEQYF. CDR3 in DNA: TGTGCCAGACGGGGGGAGGGGGACTCCTACGAGCAGTACTTC.